Listed here is a single T cell receptor beta chain. As originally analysed: Amplification of reference gene primers provided the estimated nucleated cell counts. This table comes from immunoSEQ multiplex PCR, and its TCRdb copy is limited to in-frame clones, with some not included. The V and J calls and clone size were taken over from that table, and D and trimming were inferred from the DNA. The repertoire consists of some 37,000 clones, with about 88% occurring once and the leading ten covering approximately 20%. Germline assignment: CDR1 SGDLS and CDR2 YYNGEE. With V trimmed by 4 bases and J by 4 bases, 8 bases remained unmatched. The CDR3 is made up of 16 amino acids. These data belong to a study of blood T cell repertoires in COVID-19. Study context: From T cells, B-cell-depleted T cells, or PBMCs came the material, which was cDNA or gDNA.

The TCR comes from a man in his fifties or sixties in a cohort sampled during active COVID-19. The chain carries TRBV9 and TRBJ2-2, with 9 positions matching TRBD2. Source material: peripheral blood. CDR3 in amino acids: CASSPPGTSSTGELFF. CDR3 DNA: TGTGCCAGCAGCCCACCCGGGACTAGCTCCACCGGGGAGCTGTTTTTT.